This T cell receptor (beta chain) was observed in a study of T cell responses to AZD1222 COVID-19 vaccine. With respect to this clone: Its antigen is still unknown.

The data were produced by immunoSEQ multiplex PCR, yet TCRdb's version contains in-frame clones alone and is incomplete. The data contain approximately 130,000 clones, around nine tenths of them singletons. Study-wide points: Vaccine-associated CD4 TCRs ranged over spike, dominating at 160-218 and 743-854.

V lost 6 bases to trimming and J lost 7 bases, with 16 bases between them. The CDR3 contains 13 residues. Looked up from germline, CDR1 is SGHVS and CDR2 is FNYEAQ. The sequenced sample was peripheral blood, obtained on day 0 of MenACWY control vaccination. The sequence was obtained from an adult in good health. The chain combines TRBV7-6 with TRBJ2-7, with D possibly matching TRBD2 (5 bases). CDR3 nucleotides: TGTGCCAGCAGGAAATCTAGCTTGGGAGAGCAGTACTTC. It is translated as CASRKSSLGEQYF.